The source of this TCR beta chain is a study of CD8 T cells in ankylosing spondylitis. TCRdb re-analysed the 5' RACE reads in MiXCR, keeping a single row per CDR3 protein. Here the sample spans roughly 370,000 distinct CDR3 sequences, more than 20% being singletons. This clonotype occurred a few times. The target antigen is unknown. Findings and caveats of the study: Several highly homologous variants made up a TCR beta motif, and this motif appeared characteristic of ankylosing spondylitis blood. Reportedly, disease-linked clones are significantly enriched in ankylosing spondylitis patients' matched synovial fluid.

V shed 5 bases and J shed 7 bases, with 14 bases lying between them. The CDR3 sequence is 13 residues long. The germline V gene has CDR1 SGHVS and CDR2 FQNEAQ. The specimen was blood, either unsorted or a sorted T cell fraction (not recorded which). The source is a male donor with ankylosing spondylitis. The chain recombines TRBV7-8 with TRBJ2-5; D is ambiguous. CDR3 nucleotides: TGTGCCAGCAGCCCCGATTTATGGGGGACCCAGTACTTC. Protein: CASSPDLWGTQYF.